This T cell receptor (beta chain) was sequenced during a study of blood T cells in healthy people across ages. As regards this clonotype: Its target is not known.

This CDR3 comprises 13 residues. V dropped 10 bases and J dropped 0 bases, with 11 bases sitting between them. Germline V lookup: CDR1 MDHEN, CDR2 SYDVKM. Combining a sample-barcoded 5' primer with a J-beta primer mix, a second PCR ran for about 6 to 12 cycles. TCRdb reanalysed the 5' RACE reads using MiXCR and keeps one entry per CDR3 protein. This table holds over 600,000 distinct CDR3 sequences, around half found once. General observations from the study: With age, beta diversity per million T cells declined roughly linearly, significantly by 30 to 40.

The sample was blood. The receptor was isolated from a man older than 75 in good health. The V gene is TRBV28, the J gene TRBJ2-3; D gene uncertain. This chain's CDR3 is CATHPTSTDTQYF. CDR3 coding DNA: TGTGCCACCCACCCCACTAGCACAGATACGCAGTATTTT.